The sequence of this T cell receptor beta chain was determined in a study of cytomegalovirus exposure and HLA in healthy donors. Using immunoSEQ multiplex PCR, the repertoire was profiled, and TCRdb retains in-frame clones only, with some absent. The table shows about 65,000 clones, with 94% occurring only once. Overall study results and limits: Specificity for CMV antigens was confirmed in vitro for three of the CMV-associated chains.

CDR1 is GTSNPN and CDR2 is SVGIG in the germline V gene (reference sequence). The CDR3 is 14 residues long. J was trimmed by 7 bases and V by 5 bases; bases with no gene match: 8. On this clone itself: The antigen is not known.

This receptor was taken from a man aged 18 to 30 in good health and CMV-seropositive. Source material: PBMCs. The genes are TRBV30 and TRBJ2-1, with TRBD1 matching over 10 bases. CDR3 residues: CAWYPGQGLNEQFF. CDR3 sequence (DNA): TGTGCCTGGTATCCGGGACAGGGGTTGAATGAGCAGTTCTTC. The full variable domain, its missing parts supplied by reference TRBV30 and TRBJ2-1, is SQTIHQWPATLVQPVGSPLSLECTVEGTSNPNLYWYRQAAGRGLQLLFYSVGIGQISSEVPQNLSASRPQDRQFILSSKKLLLSDSGFYLCAWYPGQGLNEQFFGPGTRLTVL.